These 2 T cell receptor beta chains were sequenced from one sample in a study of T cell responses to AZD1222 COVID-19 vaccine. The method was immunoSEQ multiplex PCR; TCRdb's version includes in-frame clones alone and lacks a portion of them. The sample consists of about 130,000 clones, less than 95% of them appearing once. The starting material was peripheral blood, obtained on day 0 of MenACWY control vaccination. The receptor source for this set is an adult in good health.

The CDR3 protein is CASSLGTQTPLHF. The CDR3 DNA reads TGCGCCAGCAGCCTAGGGACGCAGACACCCCTCCACTTT. This chain links TRBV5-1 with TRBJ1-6; a possible D gene is TRBD1 (5 bases). CDR1 SGHRS and CDR2 YFSETQ come from the germline V gene. This CDR3 spans 13 amino acids. Trimming shortened V by 4 bases and J by 11 bases, and 13 bases separated the two germline ends.

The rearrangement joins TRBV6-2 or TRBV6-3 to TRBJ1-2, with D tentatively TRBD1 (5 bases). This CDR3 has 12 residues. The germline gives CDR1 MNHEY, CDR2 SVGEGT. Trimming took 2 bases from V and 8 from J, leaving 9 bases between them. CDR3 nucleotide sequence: TGTGCCAGCAGTTACGGCCCAGGGGGCTACACCTTC. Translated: CASSYGPGGYTF.